The sequence of this T cell receptor beta chain was determined in a study of blood T cells in healthy people across ages. Whole-study findings and limits: Higher diversity, along with more naive CD4+ cells, distinguished long-lived donors from aged donors.

Turning to this clonotype: Its target is unknown.

Combining a sample-barcoded 5' primer with a J-beta primer mix, a second PCR ran for 7 to 11 cycles. TCRdb independently ran MiXCR on the 5' RACE reads; one entry per CDR3 protein. The repertoire has around 700,000 distinct CDR3 sequences, 20% to 25% of them found once; the top ten carry roughly 9%. V was pared by 0 bases and J by 8 bases, with 13 bases between. Germline CDR1 is LNHNV and CDR2 is YYDKDF (reference sequence). The CDR3 loop spans 15 amino acids. The same data also went into a second study, on T cells of mothers and their children. From that paper: Microchimeric T cell clones that persisted were not detected.

The origin of this receptor is a boy aged 5-17 years in good health. The rearrangement joins TRBV15 to TRBJ2-2; perhaps TRBD2 as D (5 bases). Sample: blood. CDR3 protein: CATSRDSEGLGELFF. The DNA of the CDR3 is TGTGCCACCAGCAGAGATAGTGAGGGTTTAGGGGAGCTGTTTTTT.